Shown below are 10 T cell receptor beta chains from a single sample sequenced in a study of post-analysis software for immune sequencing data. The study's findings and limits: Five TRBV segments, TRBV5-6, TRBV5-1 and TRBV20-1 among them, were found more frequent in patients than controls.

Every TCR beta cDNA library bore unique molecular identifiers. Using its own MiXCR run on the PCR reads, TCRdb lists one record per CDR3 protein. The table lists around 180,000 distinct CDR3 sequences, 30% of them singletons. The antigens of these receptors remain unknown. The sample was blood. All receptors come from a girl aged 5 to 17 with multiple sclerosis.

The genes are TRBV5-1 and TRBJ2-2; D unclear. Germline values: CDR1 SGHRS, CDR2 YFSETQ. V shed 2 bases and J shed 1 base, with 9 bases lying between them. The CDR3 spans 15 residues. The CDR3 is CASSFRLGNTGELFF. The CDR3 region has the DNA TGCGCCAGCAGCTTCCGGCTCGGGAACACCGGGGAGCTGTTTTTT.

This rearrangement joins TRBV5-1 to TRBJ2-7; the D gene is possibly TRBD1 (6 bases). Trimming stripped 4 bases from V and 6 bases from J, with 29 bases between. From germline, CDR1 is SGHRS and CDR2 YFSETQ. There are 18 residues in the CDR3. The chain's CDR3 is CASSPTRPRTGISGEQYF. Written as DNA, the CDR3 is TGCGCCAGCAGCCCGACCCGACCGAGAACAGGGATATCTGGCGAGCAGTACTTC. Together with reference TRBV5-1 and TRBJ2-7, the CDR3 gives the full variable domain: KAGVTQTPRYLIKTRGQQVTLSCSPISGHRSVSWYQQTPGQGLQFLFEYFSETQRNKGNFPGRFSGRQFSNSRSEMNVSTLELGDSALYLCASSPTRPRTGISGEQYFGPGTRLTVT.

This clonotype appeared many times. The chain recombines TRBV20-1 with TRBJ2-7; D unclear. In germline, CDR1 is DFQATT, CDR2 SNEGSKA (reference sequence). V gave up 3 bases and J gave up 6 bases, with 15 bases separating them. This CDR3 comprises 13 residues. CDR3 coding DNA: TGCAGTGCTAGGGAGCCCTCCGTAGGCGAGCAGTACTTC. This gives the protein CSAREPSVGEQYF.

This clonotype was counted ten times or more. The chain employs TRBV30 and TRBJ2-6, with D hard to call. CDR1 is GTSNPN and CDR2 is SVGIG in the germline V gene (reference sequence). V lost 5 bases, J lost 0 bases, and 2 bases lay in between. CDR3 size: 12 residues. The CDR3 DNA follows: TGTGCCTGGGGCTCTGGGGCCAACGTCCTGACTTTC. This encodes CAWGSGANVLTF.

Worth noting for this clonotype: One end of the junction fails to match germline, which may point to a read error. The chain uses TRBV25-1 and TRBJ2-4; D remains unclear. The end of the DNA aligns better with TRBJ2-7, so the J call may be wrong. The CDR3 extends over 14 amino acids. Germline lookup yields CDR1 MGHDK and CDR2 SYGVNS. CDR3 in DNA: TGTGCCTGCAGTGAATATGGCGGTGACTACGAGCAGTACTTC. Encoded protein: CACSEYGGDYEQYF.

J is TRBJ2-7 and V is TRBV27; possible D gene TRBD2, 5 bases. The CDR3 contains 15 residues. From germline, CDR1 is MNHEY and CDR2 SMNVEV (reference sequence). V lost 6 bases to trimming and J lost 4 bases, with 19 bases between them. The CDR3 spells CASSPPGRALYEQYF. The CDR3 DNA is TGTGCCAGCAGCCCTCCGGGAAGGGCATTGTACGAGCAGTACTTC.

The CDR3: CAISDGPPGEQFF. The CDR3 bases are TGTGCCATCAGTGATGGTCCCCCGGGGGAGCAGTTCTTC. The chain recombines TRBV10-3 with TRBJ2-1, with D perhaps matching TRBD2 (5 bases). Germline CDR1 reads ENHRY; CDR2 reads SYGVKD. Trimming left V 3 bases short and J 10 bases short, with 13 bases between. This CDR3 contains 13 residues.

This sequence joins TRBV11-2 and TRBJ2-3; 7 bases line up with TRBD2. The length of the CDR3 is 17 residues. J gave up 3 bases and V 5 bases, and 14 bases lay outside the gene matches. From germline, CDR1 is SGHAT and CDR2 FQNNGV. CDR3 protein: CASSLGAGAPFTDTQYF. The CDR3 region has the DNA TGTGCCAGCAGCCTAGGCGCGGGAGCACCCTTTACAGATACGCAGTATTTT. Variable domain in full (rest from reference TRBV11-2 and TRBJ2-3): EAGVAQSPRYKIIEKRQSVAFWCNPISGHATLYWYQQILGQGPKLLIQFQNNGVVDDSQLPKDRFSAERLKGVDSTLKIQPAKLEDSAVYLCASSLGAGAPFTDTQYFGPGTRLTVL.

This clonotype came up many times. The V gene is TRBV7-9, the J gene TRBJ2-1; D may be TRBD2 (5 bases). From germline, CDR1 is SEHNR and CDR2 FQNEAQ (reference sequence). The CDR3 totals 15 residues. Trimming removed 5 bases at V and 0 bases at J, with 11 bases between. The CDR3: CASSPQTSSYNEQFF. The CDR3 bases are TGTGCCAGCAGCCCTCAAACTAGCTCCTACAATGAGCAGTTCTTC.

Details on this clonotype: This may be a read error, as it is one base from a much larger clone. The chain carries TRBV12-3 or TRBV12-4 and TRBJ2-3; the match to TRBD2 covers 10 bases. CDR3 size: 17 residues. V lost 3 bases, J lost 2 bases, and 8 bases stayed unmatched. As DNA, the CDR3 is TGTGCCAGCAGTTTCCTTTCTACTAGCGGGACCACAGATACGCAGTATTTT. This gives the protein CASSFLSTSGTTDTQYF.